Presented here are 24 T cell receptor beta chains from one specimen sequenced in a study of shared clonotypes between healthy human individuals. Clones were sequenced by immunoSEQ multiplex PCR, and TCRdb holds only the in-frame ones, with some missing. Found here are over a million clones, approximately 96% of them singletons; the top ten hold roughly 1.1%. Sequenced sample: naive CD4+ T cells sorted from blood. Subset described: CD45RA+ positively selected. The origin of the receptors is a man aged 30 to 39 in good health.

CDR3 sequence (DNA): TGTGCCAGCAGTTACTATCAGGGGGCTGGCGGCTACACCTTC. Amino acid sequence: CASSYYQGAGGYTF. The genes are TRBV6-5 and TRBJ1-2; 8 bases are shared with TRBD1. Germline values: CDR1 MNHEY, CDR2 SVGAGI. V trimming: 1 base; J trimming: 8 bases; junction bases outside the gene matches: 6. The CDR3 runs to 14 residues.

The rearrangement joins TRBV27 to TRBJ2-1; 13 bases line up with TRBD2. There are 18 residues in the CDR3. From germline, CDR1 is MNHEY and CDR2 SMNVEV (reference sequence). V lost 5 bases and J lost 4; bases outside the gene matches: 11. The CDR3 loop is CASSPEGGLAGVYNEQFF. The CDR3 DNA follows: TGTGCCAGCAGTCCAGAGGGAGGACTAGCGGGAGTTTACAATGAGCAGTTCTTC.

The gene calls are TRBV7-2 and TRBJ2-7, with TRBD2 matching 12 bases. Germline loops: CDR1 SGHTA, CDR2 FQGNSA. V gave up 5 bases and J gave up 2 bases; unmatched junction bases: 7. This CDR3 region has 16 residues. The CDR3 spells CASSPTLAGGAYEQYF. CDR3 nucleotides: TGTGCCAGCAGCCCCACCCTAGCGGGAGGGGCCTACGAGCAGTACTTC.

The J gene is TRBJ2-2, the V gene TRBV15; TRBD1 agrees at 7 bases. From germline, CDR1 is LNHNV and CDR2 YYDKDF (reference sequence). The trim removed 2 bases at V and 5 bases at J, leaving 8 bases unmatched. The length of the CDR3 is 16 residues. The CDR3 DNA sequence: TGTGCCACCAGCAGATTGGGGACAGCGATGACCGGGGAGCTGTTTTTT. This codes for CATSRLGTAMTGELFF.

The DNA for the CDR3 is TGTGCCAGTAGTGCACACAATGAAGCTTTCTTT. The encoded protein is CASSAHNEAFF. V usage is TRBV19 and J usage is TRBJ1-1; no firm D call. V lost 5 bases and J lost 7, with 8 bases in between. This CDR3 comprises 11 residues. From germline, CDR1 is LNHDA and CDR2 SQIVND (reference sequence). The full variable domain, its missing parts supplied by reference TRBV19 and TRBJ1-1, is DGGITQSPKYLFRKEGQNVTLSCEQNLNHDAMYWYRQDPGQGLRLIYYSQIVNDFQKGDIAEGYSVSREKKESFPLTVTSAQKNPTAFYLCASSAHNEAFFGQGTRLTVV.

The chain couples TRBV19 to TRBJ2-1; perhaps TRBD1 as D (5 bases). Trimming removed 4 bases at V and 0 bases at J, with 13 bases between. The length of the CDR3 is 16 residues. Per the germline V gene, CDR1 is LNHDA and CDR2 is SQIVND (reference sequence). For the CDR3, the DNA is TGTGCCAGTAGTAGAGGTTGGGGCGGCTCCTACAATGAGCAGTTCTTC. Its translation is CASSRGWGGSYNEQFF.

The chain joins TRBV11-2 to TRBJ2-1; TRBD1 is a possible D gene (5 bases). This CDR3 has 17 residues. The V and J ends lost 2 bases and 0 bases respectively, with 14 bases between them. Germline V gives CDR1 SGHAT, CDR2 FQNNGV. The CDR3 sequence is CASSLPRRTSSYNEQFF. CDR3 coding DNA: TGTGCCAGCAGCTTACCCCGAAGGACAAGCTCCTACAATGAGCAGTTCTTC.

The CDR3 loop reads CAISGGTGSSTDTQYF. The CDR3 DNA follows: TGTGCCATCAGTGGAGGGACAGGATCTAGCACAGATACGCAGTATTTT. The chain has TRBV10-3 and TRBJ2-3; TRBD1 agrees at 8 bases. Per germline, CDR1 ENHRY and CDR2 SYGVKD. V trimming: 4 bases; J trimming: 0 bases; junction bases outside the gene matches: 6. The CDR3 loop spans 16 amino acids.

The V gene is TRBV7-9, the J gene TRBJ2-5; 8 bases agree with TRBD1. The CDR3 has 14 residues. V was clipped by 4 bases and J by 1 base; unmatched bases: 2. CDR1 and CDR2 (germline): SEHNR, FQNEAQ (reference sequence). CDR3 nucleotides: TGTGCCAGCAGCTCGGACAGGGTCCAAGAGACCCAGTACTTC. Residues: CASSSDRVQETQYF.

The gene calls are TRBV11-1 and TRBJ2-5; D is uncertain. The CDR3 loop spans 11 amino acids. Germline V gives CDR1 SGHAT, CDR2 FQDESV (reference sequence). The V and J ends lost 11 bases and 5 bases respectively, with 12 bases between them. The CDR3 protein is CAVGVGETQYF. In DNA form, the CDR3 reads TGTGCCGTCGGTGTGGGGGAGACCCAGTACTTC.

This sequence joins TRBV7-6 and TRBJ2-7; D might be TRBD1 or TRBD2, each matching 6 bases. V lost 2 bases and J lost 2, with 10 bases in between. The germline gives CDR1 SGHVS, CDR2 FNYEAQ. The CDR3 totals 14 residues. The chain's CDR3 is CASSLQGRTYEQYF. The CDR3 DNA follows: TGTGCCAGCAGCTTACAGGGGAGGACCTACGAGCAGTACTTC. The full variable domain, with the rest looked up from reference TRBV7-6 and TRBJ2-7, is GAGVSQSPRYKVTKRGQDVALRCDPISGHVSLYWYRQALGQGPEFLTYFNYEAQQDKSGLPNDRFSAERPEGSISTLTIQRTEQRDSAMYRCASSLQGRTYEQYFGPGTRLTVT.

In DNA form, the CDR3 reads TGTGCCAGCAGCTTAATACGGGGGGCCCACGGGCGGGAGCCCCATGAGCAGTTCTTC. Protein product: CASSLIRGAHGREPHEQFF. The chain uses TRBV7-3 and TRBJ2-1, with D possibly being TRBD2 (7 bases). V lost 1 base, J lost 8 bases, and 27 bases lay in between. The CDR3 extends over 19 amino acids. Germline V gene data show CDR1 as SGHTA and CDR2 as FQGTGA.

The chain couples TRBV15 to TRBJ2-7; possible D gene TRBD1, 6 bases. Trimming left V 1 base short and J 3 bases short, with 22 bases between. The CDR3 covers 18 residues. CDR1 and CDR2 from the germline V gene are LNHNV and YYDKDF (reference sequence). The CDR3 DNA follows: TGTGCCACCAGCAGAGTAAAAAATGCAGGGGTGGGTAACTACGAGCAGTACTTC. This sequence encodes CATSRVKNAGVGNYEQYF.

In nucleotides, the CDR3 is TGCGGAGCGGGAGAGGGGTCCTACGAGCAGTACTTC. Its translation is CGAGEGSYEQYF. The chain couples TRBV29-1 to TRBJ2-7, with TRBD2 matching over 8 bases. CDR3 length: 12 residues. Germline-derived CDR1 and CDR2 are SQVTM and ANQGSEA.

This chain joins TRBV7-6 and TRBJ2-7; tentatively, D is TRBD2 (5 bases). The CDR3 is made up of 12 amino acids. Trimming removed 3 bases at V and 6 bases at J, with 9 bases between. In germline, CDR1 is SGHVS, CDR2 FNYEAQ. The CDR3: CASSFAAGEQYF. The CDR3 DNA sequence: TGTGCCAGCAGCTTTGCGGCGGGCGAGCAGTACTTC.

Worth noting for this clone: Other DNA sequences from this sample encode an identical CDR3 as well. The chain employs TRBV9 and TRBJ2-7; 9 nucleotides match TRBD1. The CDR3 has 14 residues. V was pared by 0 bases and J by 3 bases, with 1 base of the junction left unmatched. CDR1 is SGDLS and CDR2 is YYNGEE in the germline V gene. The CDR3 DNA sequence: TGTGCCAGCAGCGTAGGGGGACAGGGCTACGAGCAGTACTTC. This codes for CASSVGGQGYEQYF.

The rearrangement links TRBV30 to TRBJ1-4, with a tentative D call TRBD1 (6 bases). Trimming removed 3 bases at V and 8 bases at J, with 16 bases between. The CDR3 length is 14 residues. The germline CDR1 and CDR2 sequences are GTSNPN and SVGIG (reference sequence). For the CDR3, the DNA is TGTGCCTGGAGCCTACCGGGGGCGGTAGAAAAACTGTTTTTT. Protein product: CAWSLPGAVEKLFF.

The chain is built from TRBV11-2 and TRBJ2-1; 7 bases are shared with TRBD1. This CDR3 has 13 residues. The V and J ends lost 6 bases and 8 bases, in that order; junction bases with no gene match: 7. Germline V gene sequence: CDR1 SGHAT, CDR2 FQNNGV. CDR3 residues: CASRRTGVDEQFF. The CDR3 coding sequence is TGTGCCAGCAGGCGAACAGGGGTGGATGAGCAGTTCTTC.

The chain is built from TRBV19 and TRBJ1-5, with 8 bases aligning to TRBD1. This CDR3 contains 16 residues. The ends lost 5 bases at V and 3 bases at J; junction bases unmatched: 9. Germline CDR1 reads LNHDA; CDR2 reads SQIVND (reference sequence). CDR3 residues: CASSHLDRADNQPQHF. For the CDR3, the DNA is TGTGCCAGTAGTCATTTGGACAGGGCCGACAATCAGCCCCAGCATTTT.

This rearrangement joins TRBV14 to TRBJ2-7, with a possible D match to TRBD2 (5 bases). The CDR3 loop spans 17 amino acids. Trimming took 0 bases from V and 3 from J, leaving 18 bases between them. Germline loops: CDR1 SGHDN, CDR2 FVKESK. The CDR3: CASSQDPPPSFNYEQYF. The CDR3 DNA follows: TGTGCCAGCAGCCAAGATCCCCCCCCTAGCTTCAACTACGAGCAGTACTTC. The variable domain in full, with the rest retrieved from reference TRBV14 and TRBJ2-7, is EAGVTQFPSHSVIEKGQTVTLRCDPISGHDNLYWYRRVMGKEIKFLLHFVKESKQDESGMPNNRFLAERTGGTYSTLKVQPAELEDSGVYFCASSQDPPPSFNYEQYFGPGTRLTVT.

This clone was counted between two and nine times. J is TRBJ1-5 and V is TRBV6-1, with TRBD1 identical over 7 bases. Per germline, CDR1 MNHNS and CDR2 SASEGT. The trim removed 5 bases at V and 5 bases at J, leaving 9 bases unmatched. The CDR3 is made up of 15 amino acids. CDR3 sequence (DNA): TGTGCCAGCAGTTGGGGCCTAACAGGGGATCAGCCCCAGCATTTT. Protein: CASSWGLTGDQPQHF.

DNA for the CDR3: TGCGCCAGCAGCCTCGGACAGGGGGACACCGGGGAGCTGTTTTTT. It encodes CASSLGQGDTGELFF. The chain joins TRBV5-1 to TRBJ2-2; 10 nucleotides agree with TRBD1. J was trimmed by 3 bases and V by 4 bases; bases with no gene match: 3. CDR3 size: 15 residues. From germline, CDR1 is SGHRS and CDR2 YFSETQ.

This clone appeared once. The V and J genes are TRBV29-1 and TRBJ1-1; TRBD1 matches at 8 bases. V lost 7 bases and J lost 10; bases outside the gene matches: 14. CDR1 and CDR2 (germline): SQVTM, ANQGSEA. The CDR3 loop spans 13 amino acids. The DNA of the CDR3 is TGCAGCGGCGAGGGTCAGGGGGCGGCTGGAGCTTTCTTT. Translated: CSGEGQGAAGAFF.

V usage is TRBV2 and J usage is TRBJ2-3; D unresolved. CDR3 size: 14 residues. V shed 9 bases and J shed 1 base, with 14 bases lying between them. Germline V gene data show CDR1 as SNHLY and CDR2 as FYNNEI. CDR3 in DNA: TGTGCCAGTAGCTGGGGTTCTGGCACAGATACGCAGTATTTT. The encoded protein is CASSWGSGTDTQYF.